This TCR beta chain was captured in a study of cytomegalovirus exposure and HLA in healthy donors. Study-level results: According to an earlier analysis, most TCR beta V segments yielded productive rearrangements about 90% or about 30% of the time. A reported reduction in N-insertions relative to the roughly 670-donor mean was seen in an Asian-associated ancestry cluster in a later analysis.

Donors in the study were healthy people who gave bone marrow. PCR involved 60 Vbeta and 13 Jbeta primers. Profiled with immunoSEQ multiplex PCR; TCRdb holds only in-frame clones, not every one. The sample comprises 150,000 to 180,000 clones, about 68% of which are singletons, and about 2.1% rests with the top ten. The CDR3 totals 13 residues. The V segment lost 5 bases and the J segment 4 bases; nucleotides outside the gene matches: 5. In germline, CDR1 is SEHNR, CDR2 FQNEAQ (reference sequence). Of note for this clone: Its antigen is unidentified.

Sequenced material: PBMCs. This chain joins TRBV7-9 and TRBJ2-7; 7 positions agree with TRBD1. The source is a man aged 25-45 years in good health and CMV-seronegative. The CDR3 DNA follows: TGTGCCAGCAGCGCCGGGACAGATTACGAGCAGTACTTC. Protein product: CASSAGTDYEQYF.